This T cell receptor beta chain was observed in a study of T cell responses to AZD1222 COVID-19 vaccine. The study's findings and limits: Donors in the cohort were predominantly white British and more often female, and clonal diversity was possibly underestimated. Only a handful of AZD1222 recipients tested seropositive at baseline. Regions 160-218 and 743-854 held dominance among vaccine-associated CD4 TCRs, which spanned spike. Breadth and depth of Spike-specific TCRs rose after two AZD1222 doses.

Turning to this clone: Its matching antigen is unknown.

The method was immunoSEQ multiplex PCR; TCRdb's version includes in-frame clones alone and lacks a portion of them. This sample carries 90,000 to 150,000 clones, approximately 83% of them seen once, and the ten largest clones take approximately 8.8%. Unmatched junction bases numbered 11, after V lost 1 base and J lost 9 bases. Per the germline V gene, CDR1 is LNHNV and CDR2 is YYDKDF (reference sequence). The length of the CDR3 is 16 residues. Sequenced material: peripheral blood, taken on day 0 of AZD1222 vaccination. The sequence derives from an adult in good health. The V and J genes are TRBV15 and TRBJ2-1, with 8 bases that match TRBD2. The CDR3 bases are TGTGCCACCAGCAGAGTTCAGGAGCGGGAGAGGGGTGAGCAGTTCTTC. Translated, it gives CATSRVQERERGEQFF. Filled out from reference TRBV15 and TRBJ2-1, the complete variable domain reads DAMVIQNPRYQVTQFGKPVTLSCSQTLNHNVMYWYQQKSSQAPKLLFHYYDKDFNNEADTPDNFQSRRPNTSFCFLDIRSPGLGDTAMYLCATSRVQERERGEQFFGPGTRLTVL.